This TCR beta chain emerged from a study of T cell responses to AZD1222 COVID-19 vaccine. General observations from the study: Spike-specific TCR breadth and depth went up after people got two AZD1222 doses. The CD4 TCRs associated with vaccination extended across spike and predominated at 160-218 and 743-854. Mostly white British, mostly female donors; authors suggested clonal diversity may be underestimated.

Measured with immunoSEQ multiplex PCR; TCRdb has only the in-frame clones, and not every one. The sample records 110,000 or so clones, 80% to 95% being singletons. Of note for this clone: Its antigen remains unknown.

The receptor's source is an adult who received the MenACWY meningococcal vaccine as a control. The sequences come from peripheral blood, collected 28 days after the second dose of the MenACWY control vaccine.

The CDR3: CASSDARTPQHF. Written as DNA, the CDR3 is TGTGCCAGCAGTGACGCCCGGACGCCCCAGCATTTT. J is TRBJ1-5 and V is TRBV2; D call uncertain. The CDR3 extends over 12 amino acids. Trimming shortened V by 3 bases and J by 9 bases, and 9 bases separated the two germline ends. In germline, CDR1 is SNHLY, CDR2 FYNNEI.